This T cell receptor (beta chain) stems from a study of shared clonotypes between healthy human individuals. Here immunoSEQ multiplex PCR was the method, and the copy in TCRdb shows in-frame clones only, minus some. This sample has roughly 1,100,000 clones, with roughly 70% found just once. V shed 1 base and J shed 8 bases, with 11 bases lying between them. From germline, CDR1 is SGHTA and CDR2 FQGNSA. The CDR3 consists of 14 residues. A remark on this clone: What it binds is not known.

Study-wide points: For naive CD4 cells, roughly 5% of clonotypes were shared across a few donors. Unshared clonotypes carried lower generation probabilities than those common to all four donors. An expected dependence of interdonor clonotype sharing on sequencing depth was noted.

The rearrangement links TRBV7-2 to TRBJ2-2; D perhaps matches TRBD2 (5 bases). The source is a man between 18 and 29 years old in good health. Input material: memory CD4+ T cells sorted from blood. Subset specified: CD45RA-negative fraction. In DNA, the CDR3 is TGTGCCAGCAGCTTAGACGGGGTCGAGGGGGAGCTGTTTTTT. This sequence encodes CASSLDGVEGELFF.